One sample yielded the 24 T cell receptor beta chains listed below, sequenced in a study of PD-1 blockade in mismatch repair-deficient tumors. Clones were read by immunoSEQ multiplex PCR, and TCRdb kept only the in-frame ones, dropping some. The sample includes 15,000 or so clones, 65% to 90% seen only once; the top ten take under 2%. This specimen was PBMCs, taken less than 15 weeks after starting pembrolizumab. The receptors derive from an adult with mismatch repair-deficient cancer.

The V call is TRBV6-1, the J call TRBJ2-1; the match to TRBD2 covers 12 bases. Germline V gene data show CDR1 as MNHNS and CDR2 as SASEGT. The CDR3 is 15 amino acids. V shed 8 bases, J shed 8 bases, and the junction held 10 bases outside the gene matches. CDR3 amino acids: CASALLAGGPDEQFF. As DNA, the CDR3 is TGTGCCAGCGCCCTGCTAGCGGGAGGGCCCGATGAGCAGTTCTTC.

The J gene is TRBJ2-1, the V gene TRBV7-6; D might be TRBD2 (5 bases). CDR1 and CDR2 from the germline V gene are SGHVS and FNYEAQ. The CDR3 is 17 residues long. With 1 base removed from V and 7 bases from J, the gap between germline ends came to 20 bases. The CDR3 protein is CASSLEGAAGPENEQFF. The CDR3 DNA reads as TGTGCCAGCAGCTTAGAAGGAGCCGCGGGCCCTGAGAATGAGCAGTTCTTC. The complete variable domain, with remaining parts taken from reference TRBV7-6 and TRBJ2-1, reads GAGVSQSPRYKVTKRGQDVALRCDPISGHVSLYWYRQALGQGPEFLTYFNYEAQQDKSGLPNDRFSAERPEGSISTLTIQRTEQRDSAMYRCASSLEGAAGPENEQFFGPGTRLTVL.

The chain joins TRBV6-1 to TRBJ1-1; D may be TRBD1 (5 bases). The germline V gene encodes CDR1 MNHNS and CDR2 SASEGT. Trimming shortened V by 6 bases and J by 10 bases, and 21 bases separated the two germline ends. This CDR3 has 14 residues. CDR3 nucleotides: TGTGCCAGCAGGACCCGTGGGGGGATCACCGGAGCTTTCTTT. This encodes CASRTRGGITGAFF.

The V call is TRBV6-6, the J call TRBJ2-1; D remains unclear. The CDR3 length is 13 residues. Trimming pared 4 bases from V and 10 bases from J, leaving 14 bases between. The germline gives CDR1 MNHNY, CDR2 SVGAGI (reference sequence). CDR3 sequence reads: CASSSGAFPEQFF. The CDR3 nucleotides are TGTGCCAGCAGTTCCGGAGCGTTTCCGGAGCAGTTCTTC.

This chain's CDR3 is CASSLDTGYTGELFF. As DNA, the CDR3 is TGTGCCAGCAGCTTAGATACAGGGTATACCGGGGAGCTGTTTTTT. The V call is TRBV11-2, the J call TRBJ2-2, with D possibly matching TRBD1 (6 bases). CDR3 size: 15 residues. The V gene's germline CDR1 is SGHAT and CDR2 FQNNGV. The V gene lost 0 bases and the J gene lost 5 bases, with 10 bases spanning the gap.

The chain couples TRBV28 to TRBJ1-2, with unresolved D. Germline V gene data show CDR1 as MDHEN and CDR2 as SYDVKM. This CDR3 has 11 residues. Trimming removed 8 bases from V and 1 base from J, with 5 bases in between. CDR3 sequence reads: CASHFNYGYTF. The CDR3 DNA reads TGTGCCAGCCATTTTAACTATGGCTACACCTTC.

V and J are TRBV5-4 and TRBJ1-2; tentative D call: TRBD1 (6 bases). CDR3 length: 14 amino acids. The V gene's germline CDR1 is SGHNT and CDR2 YYREEE (reference sequence). Trimming removed 4 bases at V and 4 bases at J, with 14 bases between. For the CDR3, the DNA is TGTGCCAGCAGCCCGAATGAAGGGGGCTATGGCTACACCTTC. Protein: CASSPNEGGYGYTF.

The chain combines TRBV7-9 with TRBJ2-2, with TRBD1 as a possible D gene (6 bases). CDR1 and CDR2 from the germline V gene are SEHNR and FQNEAQ (reference sequence). The V gene lost 5 bases and the J gene lost 7 bases, with 11 bases spanning the gap. The CDR3 extends over 13 amino acids. The CDR3 bases are TGTGCCAGCAGCAAATTAGGGGGCGGGGAGCTGTTTTTT. This translates into CASSKLGGGELFF.

The chain recombines TRBV4-1 with TRBJ1-5; TRBD1 is a possible D gene (5 bases). The germline V gene encodes CDR1 MGHRA and CDR2 YSYEKL. The CDR3 is 13 amino acids. Trimming removed 0 bases from V and 6 bases from J, with 6 bases in between. CDR3 sequence (DNA): TGCGCCAGCAGCCAAGATACAGGTCAGCCCCAGCATTTT. Residues: CASSQDTGQPQHF.

This sequence joins TRBV28 and TRBJ1-3, with D possibly TRBD1 on 6 matching bases. Trimming shortened V by 5 bases and J by 0 bases, and 14 bases separated the two germline ends. This CDR3 contains 16 residues. Germline assignment: CDR1 MDHEN and CDR2 SYDVKM. CDR3 sequence (DNA): TGTGCCAGCAGTCTGCCGGGACACTACTCTGGAAACACCATATATTTT. This encodes CASSLPGHYSGNTIYF.

Here the CDR3 DNA reads TGTGCCAGCAGTTTGAACAGGGTTGATAATTCACCCCTCCACTTT. This encodes CASSLNRVDNSPLHF. The J gene is TRBJ1-6, the V gene TRBV28, with a weak D call TRBD1 (6 bases). The V end was cut by 3 bases, the J end by 5 bases, with 11 bases between. The CDR3 extends over 15 amino acids. The germline V gene has CDR1 MDHEN and CDR2 SYDVKM.

This chain links TRBV5-1 with TRBJ1-1, with TRBD1 as a possible D gene (5 bases). The CDR3 runs to 14 residues. V was clipped by 7 bases and J by 1 base, with 14 bases between them. CDR1 and CDR2 from the germline V gene are SGHRS and YFSETQ. The chain's CDR3 is CASSRGEENTEAFF. The DNA of the CDR3 is TGCGCCAGCTCCCGGGGGGAGGAGAACACTGAAGCTTTCTTT.

The chain couples TRBV29-1 to TRBJ2-1, with D perhaps matching TRBD1 (6 bases). The germline V gene has CDR1 SQVTM and CDR2 ANQGSEA. The germline V and J ends were trimmed by 5 bases and 0 bases, with 17 bases remaining between them. This CDR3 spans 16 amino acids. The CDR3: CSVRVTGPSSYNEQFF. The DNA of the CDR3 is TGCAGCGTTCGGGTGACAGGCCCGAGCTCCTACAATGAGCAGTTCTTC.

V is TRBV29-1 and J is TRBJ1-5; a possible D gene is TRBD1 (5 bases). Germline assignment: CDR1 SQVTM and CDR2 ANQGSEA. The CDR3 runs to 14 residues. Trimming pared 2 bases from V and 7 bases from J, leaving 15 bases between. CDR3 residues: CSVEFGGTGQPQHF. The CDR3 nucleotides read TGCAGCGTTGAATTCGGAGGGACGGGACAGCCCCAGCATTTT.

This clone is a singleton in its sample. The CDR3 protein is CASSLAGARGYTF. CDR3 coding DNA: TGTGCCAGCAGCTTAGCGGGGGCGCGGGGCTACACCTTC. The V gene is TRBV7-8, the J gene TRBJ1-2, with a tentative D call TRBD1 (6 bases). Deletions cut 0 bases from V and 8 bases from J, with 10 bases between. From germline, CDR1 is SGHVS and CDR2 FQNEAQ. This CDR3 is built from 13 residues.

This chain uses TRBV15 with TRBJ2-5, with a tentative D call TRBD2 (6 bases). V lost 1 base and J lost 5, with 8 bases in between. CDR1 and CDR2 (germline): LNHNV, YYDKDF (reference sequence). The CDR3 runs 13 residues. CDR3 region: CATSRGGDETQYF. DNA for the CDR3: TGTGCCACCAGCAGAGGGGGGGACGAGACCCAGTACTTC.

V gene TRBV7-9 combines with J gene TRBJ2-3; D is possibly TRBD2 (6 bases). Germline assignment: CDR1 SEHNR and CDR2 FQNEAQ (reference sequence). Trimming pared 5 bases from V and 3 bases from J, leaving 12 bases between. The CDR3 has 14 residues. CDR3 in amino acids: CASSLWDSTDTQYF. CDR3 nucleotide sequence: TGTGCCAGCAGCCTCTGGGACTCTACAGATACGCAGTATTTT. The whole variable domain, filled in from reference TRBV7-9 and TRBJ2-3, reads DTGVSQNPRHKITKRGQNVTFRCDPISEHNRLYWYRQTLGQGPEFLTYFQNEAQLEKSRLLSDRFSAERPKGSFSTLEIQRTEQGDSAMYLCASSLWDSTDTQYFGPGTRLTVL.

A single count supports this clone. The genes are TRBV29-1 and TRBJ2-3, with a possible D match to TRBD2 (6 bases). The CDR3 is made up of 15 amino acids. V lost 0 bases to trimming and J lost 1 base, with 11 bases between them. Germline CDR1 SQVTM, CDR2 ANQGSEA. CDR3 coding DNA: TGCAGCGTTGAAGAATCACTAGCCCGCACAGATACGCAGTATTTT. It encodes CSVEESLARTDTQYF.

The V call is TRBV4-2, the J call TRBJ2-2; D may be TRBD1 (6 bases). Germline values: CDR1 LGHNA, CDR2 YNFKEQ. V was trimmed by 5 bases and J by 2 bases, leaving 12 bases between them. The CDR3 has 15 residues. The CDR3 DNA is TGTGCCAGCAGCTCCTCGGACAGAAACACCGGGGAGCTGTTTTTT. Amino acid sequence: CASSSSDRNTGELFF.

The gene calls are TRBV28 and TRBJ2-7; TRBD1 might be the D (6 bases). With 4 bases removed from V and 0 bases from J, the gap between germline ends came to 10 bases. The germline V gene has CDR1 MDHEN and CDR2 SYDVKM. The CDR3 totals 14 residues. As DNA, the CDR3 is TGTGCCAGCAGTTCAGGACAGAGCTCCTACGAGCAGTACTTC. Its protein product is CASSSGQSSYEQYF. Supplemented by reference TRBV28 and TRBJ2-7, the full variable domain reads DVKVTQSSRYLVKRTGEKVFLECVQDMDHENMFWYRQDPGLGLRLIYFSYDVKMKEKGDIPEGYSVSREKKERFSLILESASTNQTSMYLCASSSGQSSYEQYFGPGTRLTVT.

This chain connects TRBV7-2 to TRBJ1-1; D is ambiguous. Germline CDR1 reads SGHTA; CDR2 reads FQGNSA. The CDR3 consists of 14 residues. As DNA, the CDR3 is TGTGCAACCGACTTATTCTGGAAGAACACTGAAGCTTTCTTT. Residues: CATDLFWKNTEAFF.

V is TRBV14 and J is TRBJ2-7; 10 bases match TRBD2. The CDR3 covers 15 residues. The V gene's germline CDR1 is SGHDN and CDR2 FVKESK. With 6 bases clipped from V and 1 base from J, the junction kept 6 bases outside the gene matches. Written as DNA, the CDR3 is TGTGCCAGCAGGGCCTATAGCGGGAGGTCCTACGAGCAGTACTTC. Translating gives CASRAYSGRSYEQYF.

V is TRBV18 and J is TRBJ2-1; D is undetermined. Per the germline V gene, CDR1 is KGHSH and CDR2 is LQKENI. The CDR3 extends over 15 amino acids. V gave up 4 bases and J gave up 0 bases, with 10 bases separating them. The CDR3 nucleotides read TGTGCCAGCTCACGAGGCGTAAGCTCCTACAATGAGCAGTTCTTC. It yields the protein CASSRGVSSYNEQFF.

The chain joins TRBV11-2 to TRBJ1-2, with a tentative D call TRBD1 (6 bases). Germline assignment: CDR1 SGHAT and CDR2 FQNNGV. Trimming stripped 2 bases from V and 4 bases from J, with 8 bases between. The CDR3 covers 13 residues. CDR3 nucleotide sequence: TGTGCCAGCAGCTTACCAGGGGCCTATGGCTACACCTTC. This sequence encodes CASSLPGAYGYTF.